The T cell receptor beta chain under discussion was sequenced for a study of T-cell memory formation after mild COVID-19. V was trimmed by 6 bases and J by 6 bases, leaving 17 bases between them. The length of the CDR3 is 14 residues. Germline V gives CDR1 MNHEY, CDR2 SMNVEV (reference sequence). This clonotype turned up a few times. Constant-segment primers served in 5'RACE that generated TCR alpha and TCR beta cDNA libraries bearing sample barcodes and UMIs. TCRdb independently ran MiXCR on the 5' RACE reads; one entry per CDR3 protein. The sample consists of some 320,000 distinct CDR3 sequences, approximately 14% of them appearing once.

The rearrangement joins TRBV27 to TRBJ2-5; no firm D call. This clonotype originated in a man between 18 and 35 years old who had mild COVID-19 (a few samples of this study predate the infection). Cell type and time point are not known. The sample was PBMCs or a T cell subset sorted from them (not recorded which). The CDR3 DNA follows: TGTGCCAGCAGACCTCTCGGCCCCAGGCAGACCCAGTACTTC. Protein sequence: CASRPLGPRQTQYF.